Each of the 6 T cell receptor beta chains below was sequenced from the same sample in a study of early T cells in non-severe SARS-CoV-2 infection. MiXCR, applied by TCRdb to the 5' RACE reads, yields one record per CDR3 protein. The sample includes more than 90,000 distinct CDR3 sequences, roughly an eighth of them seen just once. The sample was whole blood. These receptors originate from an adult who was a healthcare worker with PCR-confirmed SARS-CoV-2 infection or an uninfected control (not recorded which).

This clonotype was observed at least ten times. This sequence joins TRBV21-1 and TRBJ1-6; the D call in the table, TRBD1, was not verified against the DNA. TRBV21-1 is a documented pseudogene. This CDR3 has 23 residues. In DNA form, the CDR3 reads TGTGCCAGCAGCACCTCACCTTTGGGGAGGTGGGACATCGAAAGCTCCTATAATTCACCCCTCCACTTT. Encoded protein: CASSTSPLGRWDIESSYNSPLHF.

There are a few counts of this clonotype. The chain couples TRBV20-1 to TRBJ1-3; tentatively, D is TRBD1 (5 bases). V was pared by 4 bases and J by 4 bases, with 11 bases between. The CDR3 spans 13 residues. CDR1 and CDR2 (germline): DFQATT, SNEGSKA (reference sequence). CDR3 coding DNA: TGCAGTGCTACAGGGTATTCAGGAAACACCATATATTTT. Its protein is CSATGYSGNTIYF.

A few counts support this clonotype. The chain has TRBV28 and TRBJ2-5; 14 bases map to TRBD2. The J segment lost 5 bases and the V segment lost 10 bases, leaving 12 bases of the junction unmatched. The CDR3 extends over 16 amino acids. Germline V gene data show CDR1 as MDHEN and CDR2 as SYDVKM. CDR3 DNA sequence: TGTGCCACCTCGCCGGGACTAGCGGGGGAACGTGAGACCCAGTACTTC. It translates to CATSPGLAGERETQYF.

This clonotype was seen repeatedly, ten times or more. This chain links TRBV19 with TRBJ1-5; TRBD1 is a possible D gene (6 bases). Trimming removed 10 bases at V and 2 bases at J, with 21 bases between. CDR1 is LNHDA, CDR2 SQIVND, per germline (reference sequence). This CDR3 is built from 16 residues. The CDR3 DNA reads TGTGCCACCAGGGGTGGATACTCTTGGGGCAATCAGCCCCAGCATTTT. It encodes CATRGGYSWGNQPQHF.

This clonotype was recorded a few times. The DNA of the CDR3 is TGCGCCAGCAGCCCGATCGGGAGCCCATTCCCAGTAAACATTCAGTACTTC. Protein sequence: CASSPIGSPFPVNIQYF. The rearrangement links TRBV4-1 to TRBJ2-4; maybe TRBD2 (6 bases). V lost 4 bases and J lost 6, with 22 bases in between. From germline, CDR1 is MGHRA and CDR2 YSYEKL. CDR3 length equals 17 residues.

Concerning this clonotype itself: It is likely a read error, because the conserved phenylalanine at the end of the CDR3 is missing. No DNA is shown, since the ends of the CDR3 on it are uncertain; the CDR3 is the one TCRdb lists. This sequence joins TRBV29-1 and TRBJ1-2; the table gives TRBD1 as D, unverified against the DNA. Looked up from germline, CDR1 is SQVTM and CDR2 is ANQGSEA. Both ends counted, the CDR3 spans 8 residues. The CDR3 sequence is CSAHTRGS.